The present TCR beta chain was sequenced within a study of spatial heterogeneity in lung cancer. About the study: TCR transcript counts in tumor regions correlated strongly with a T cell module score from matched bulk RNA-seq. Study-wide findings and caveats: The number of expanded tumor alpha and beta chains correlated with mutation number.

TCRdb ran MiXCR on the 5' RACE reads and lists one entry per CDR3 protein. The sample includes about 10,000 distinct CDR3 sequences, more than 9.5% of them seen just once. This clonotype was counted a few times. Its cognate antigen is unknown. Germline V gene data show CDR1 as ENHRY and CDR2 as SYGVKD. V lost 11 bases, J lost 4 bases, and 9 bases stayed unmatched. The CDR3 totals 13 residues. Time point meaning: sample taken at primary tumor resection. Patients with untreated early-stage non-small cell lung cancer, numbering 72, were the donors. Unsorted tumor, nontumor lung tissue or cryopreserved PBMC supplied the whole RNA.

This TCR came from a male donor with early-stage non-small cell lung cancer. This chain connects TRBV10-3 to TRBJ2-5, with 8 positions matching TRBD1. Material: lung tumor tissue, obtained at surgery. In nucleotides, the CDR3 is TGTGCCTCACAGGGGGGCGGCGGAGAGACCCAGTACTTC. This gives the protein CASQGGGGETQYF.